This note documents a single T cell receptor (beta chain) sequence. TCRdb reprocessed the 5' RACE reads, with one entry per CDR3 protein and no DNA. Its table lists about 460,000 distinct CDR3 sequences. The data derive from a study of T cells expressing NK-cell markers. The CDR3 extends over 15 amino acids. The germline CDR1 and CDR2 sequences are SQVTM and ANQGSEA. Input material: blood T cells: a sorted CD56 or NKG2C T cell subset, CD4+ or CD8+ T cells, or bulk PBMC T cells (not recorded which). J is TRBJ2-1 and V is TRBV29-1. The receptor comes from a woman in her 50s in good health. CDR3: CSVHGRMSSYNEQFF.